The text below deals with one T cell receptor beta chain. Its antigen is currently unknown. The record originates from a study of T cell responses to AZD1222 COVID-19 vaccine. Study-wide points: At 160-218 and 743-854, vaccine-associated CD4 TCRs were dominant, and they spanned spike.

The table came from immunoSEQ multiplex PCR; TCRdb's copy has only in-frame clones and leaves some out. The sample gives 120,000 or so clones, about 92% of which show up once; 1.1% is in the top ten. CDR3 size: 15 residues. CDR1 and CDR2 (germline): SGHNT, YYREEE (reference sequence). V was clipped by 0 bases and J by 0 bases, with 7 bases between them. The chain couples TRBV5-4 to TRBJ1-3; tentatively, D is TRBD1 (5 bases). The TCR originated in an adult in good health. Sample: peripheral blood, taken on day 0 of AZD1222 vaccination. The DNA for the CDR3 is TGTGCCAGCAGCTTGGAGGGGAGCTCTGGAAACACCATATATTTT. This codes for CASSLEGSSGNTIYF.